The entry that follows covers one TCR beta chain sequence. These data originate in a study of Ad26.COV2.S vaccination and SARS-CoV-2 variants. Trimming cost V 0 bases and J 4 bases, with 13 bases left between them. The CDR3 runs 15 residues. Looked up from germline, CDR1 is ENHRY and CDR2 is SYGVKD. Treatment in this sample: about 20 received Ad26.COV2.S at low or high dose, single or two shots; a few received placebo; per-sample allocation not given. Sampling took place 63 days after the first vaccine or placebo injection. An Ad26 vector was used to express Wuhan-strain SARS-CoV-2 spike as the vaccine. Profiled with immunoSEQ multiplex PCR; TCRdb holds only in-frame clones, not every one. This table holds roughly 460,000 clones, 89% found once.

This chain links TRBV10-3 with TRBJ2-7; possibly TRBD1 for D (5 bases). The source is a person between 18 and 59 years old who received the Ad26.COV2.S COVID-19 vaccine or a placebo. The input for sequencing was peripheral blood, taken in a trial of Ad26.COV2.S vaccine versus placebo. CDR3 nucleotides: TGTGCCATCAGTGAGTCCGGCTTGGGGCAGTACGAGCAGTACTTC. It translates to CAISESGLGQYEQYF.